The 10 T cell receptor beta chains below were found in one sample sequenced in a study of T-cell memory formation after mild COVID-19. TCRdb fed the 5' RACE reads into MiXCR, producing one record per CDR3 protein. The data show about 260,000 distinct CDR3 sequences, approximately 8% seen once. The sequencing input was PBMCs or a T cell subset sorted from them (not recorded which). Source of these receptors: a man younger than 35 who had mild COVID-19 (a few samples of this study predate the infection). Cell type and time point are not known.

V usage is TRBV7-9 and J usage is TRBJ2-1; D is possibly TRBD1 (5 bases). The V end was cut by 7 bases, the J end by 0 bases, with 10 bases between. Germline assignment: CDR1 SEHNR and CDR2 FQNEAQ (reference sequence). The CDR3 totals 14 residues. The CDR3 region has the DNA TGTGCCAGCAAGAAGACAGACTCCTACAATGAGCAGTTCTTC. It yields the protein CASKKTDSYNEQFF.

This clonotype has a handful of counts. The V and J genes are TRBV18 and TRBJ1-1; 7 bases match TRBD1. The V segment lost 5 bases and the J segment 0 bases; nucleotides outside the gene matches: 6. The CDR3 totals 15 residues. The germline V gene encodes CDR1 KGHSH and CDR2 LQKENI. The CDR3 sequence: CASSLRGPLNTEAFF. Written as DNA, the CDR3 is TGTGCCAGCTCATTGAGGGGGCCCCTGAACACTGAAGCTTTCTTT.

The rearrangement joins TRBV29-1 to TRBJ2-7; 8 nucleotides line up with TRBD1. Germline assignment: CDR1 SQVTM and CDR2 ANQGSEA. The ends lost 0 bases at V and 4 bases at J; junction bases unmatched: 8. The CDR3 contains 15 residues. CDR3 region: CSVEDEEGTGYEQYF. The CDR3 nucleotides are TGCAGCGTTGAAGATGAAGAGGGGACAGGTTACGAGCAGTACTTC.

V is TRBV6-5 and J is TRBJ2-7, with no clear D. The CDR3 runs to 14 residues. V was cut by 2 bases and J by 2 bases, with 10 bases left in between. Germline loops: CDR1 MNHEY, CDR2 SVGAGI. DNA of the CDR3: TGTGCCAGCAGTTACCGACCGGGCCCCTACGAGCAGTACGTC. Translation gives CASSYRPGPYEQYV.

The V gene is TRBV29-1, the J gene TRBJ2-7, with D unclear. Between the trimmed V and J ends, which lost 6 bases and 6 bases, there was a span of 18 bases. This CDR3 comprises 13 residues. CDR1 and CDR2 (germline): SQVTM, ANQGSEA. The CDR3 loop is CSVRDTTAGEQYV. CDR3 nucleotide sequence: TGCAGCGTGAGAGACACCACCGCCGGCGAGCAGTACGTC.

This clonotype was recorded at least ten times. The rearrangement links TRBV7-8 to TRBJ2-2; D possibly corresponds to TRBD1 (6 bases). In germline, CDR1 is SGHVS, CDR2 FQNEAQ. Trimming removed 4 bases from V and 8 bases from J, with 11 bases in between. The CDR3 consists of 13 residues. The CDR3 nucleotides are TGTGCCAGCAGCTCCAGACAGGCGGGGGAGCTGTTTTTT. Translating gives CASSSRQAGELFF.

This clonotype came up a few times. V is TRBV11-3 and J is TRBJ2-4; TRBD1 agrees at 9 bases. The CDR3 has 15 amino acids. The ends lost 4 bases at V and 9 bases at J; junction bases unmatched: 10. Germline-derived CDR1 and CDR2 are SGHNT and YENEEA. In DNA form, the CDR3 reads TGTGCCAGCAGCTCAAATACGGGACAGGGAGGCATTCAGTACTTC. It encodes CASSSNTGQGGIQYF.

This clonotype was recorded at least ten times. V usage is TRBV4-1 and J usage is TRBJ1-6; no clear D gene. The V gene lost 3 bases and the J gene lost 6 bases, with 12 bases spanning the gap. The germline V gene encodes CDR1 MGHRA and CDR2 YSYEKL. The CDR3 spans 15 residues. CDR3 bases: TGCGCCAGCAGCCAGCCAAGAAGCATTAATTCACCCCTCCACTTT. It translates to CASSQPRSINSPLHF.

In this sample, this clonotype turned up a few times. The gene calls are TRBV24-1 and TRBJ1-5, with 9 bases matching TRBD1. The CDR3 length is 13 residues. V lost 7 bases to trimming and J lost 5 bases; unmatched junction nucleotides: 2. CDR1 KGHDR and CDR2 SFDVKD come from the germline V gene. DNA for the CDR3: TGTGCCACCAGCGACAGGGGGGATCAGCCCCAGCATTTT. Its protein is CATSDRGDQPQHF.

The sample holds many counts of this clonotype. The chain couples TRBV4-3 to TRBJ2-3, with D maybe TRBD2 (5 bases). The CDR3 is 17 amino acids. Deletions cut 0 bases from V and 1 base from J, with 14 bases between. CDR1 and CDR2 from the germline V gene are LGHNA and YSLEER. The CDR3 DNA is TGCGCCAGCAGCCAAGATTCCAGCGGCTTTCGCACAGATACGCAGTATTTT. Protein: CASSQDSSGFRTDTQYF.